Following are 29 T cell receptor beta chains from one sample sequenced in a study of T cell responses to AZD1222 COVID-19 vaccine. Clones were sequenced by immunoSEQ multiplex PCR, and TCRdb holds only the in-frame ones, with some missing. Among tens of thousands of clones listed, 89% were seen once. The input for sequencing was peripheral blood, taken 28 days after the second AZD1222 dose. These receptor sequences come from an adult who received the AZD1222 COVID-19 vaccine.

V usage is TRBV7-5 and J usage is TRBJ2-7; no check of the table's D call, TRBD2, against the DNA was made. TRBV7-5 is a documented pseudogene. The CDR3 is made up of 13 amino acids. The CDR3 sequence is CVRSFGGTYEQYF. In nucleotides, the CDR3 is TGTGTCAGAAGCTTTGGAGGGACCTACGAGCAGTACTTC.

This chain uses TRBV30 with TRBJ2-7; D might be TRBD1 or TRBD2, each matching 6 bases. This CDR3 spans 15 amino acids. The germline gives CDR1 GTSNPN, CDR2 SVGIG (reference sequence). Trimming cost V 0 bases and J 7 bases, with 19 bases left between them. For the CDR3, the DNA is TGTGCCTGGAGTGTATACGGGGGCGGAACTGGGGAGCAGTACTTC. Protein: CAWSVYGGGTGEQYF.

V is TRBV7-9 and J is TRBJ2-7; TRBD1 or TRBD2 may be the D gene (5 bases each). The CDR3 runs to 13 residues. V was shortened by 7 bases and J by 1 base, with 11 bases between the two germline ends. The V gene's germline CDR1 is SEHNR and CDR2 FQNEAQ (reference sequence). The CDR3 bases are TGTGCCAGCATCGGGACGGCATCCTACGAGCAGTACTTC. This translates into CASIGTASYEQYF.

The V gene is TRBV24-1, the J gene TRBJ2-7, with 9 bases identical to TRBD1. In germline, CDR1 is KGHDR, CDR2 SFDVKD. The junction had 12 bases not matched to a gene; V was cut back by 8 bases and J by 5 bases. The CDR3 runs to 15 residues. The CDR3, as DNA: TGTGCCACCACGAAACCCCGGGACAGGGTGCACGAGCAGTACTTC. This sequence encodes CATTKPRDRVHEQYF.

This chain connects TRBV27 to TRBJ2-1; D perhaps matches TRBD2 (7 bases). This CDR3 spans 16 amino acids. The V and J ends lost 5 bases and 8 bases respectively, with 22 bases between them. Germline loops: CDR1 MNHEY, CDR2 SMNVEV (reference sequence). CDR3 nucleotides: TGTGCCAGCAGTCCTCGTGGGGGCGGGAGTAACTATGAGCAGTTCTTC. This codes for CASSPRGGGSNYEQFF.

This rearrangement joins TRBV5-1 to TRBJ1-2, with TRBD1 matching 7 bases. This CDR3 region has 13 residues. Germline V gene sequence: CDR1 SGHRS, CDR2 YFSETQ. The V and J ends lost 4 bases and 5 bases, in that order; junction bases with no gene match: 5. CDR3 protein: CASSHGQVYGYTF. CDR3 nucleotide sequence: TGCGCCAGCAGCCATGGACAGGTGTATGGCTACACCTTC.

This chain uses TRBV15 with TRBJ2-5, with D perhaps assigned TRBD1 or TRBD2 (5 bases each). The ends were cut back, 0 bases at V and 2 bases at J, with 10 bases in the middle. The CDR3 has 15 residues. Germline assignment: CDR1 LNHNV and CDR2 YYDKDF (reference sequence). This CDR3 is CATSRDRGPQETQYF. DNA of the CDR3: TGTGCCACCAGCAGAGATCGGGGACCACAAGAGACCCAGTACTTC.

The chain couples TRBV27 to TRBJ1-1, with a weak D call TRBD1 (5 bases). V was shortened by 5 bases and J by 4 bases, with 17 bases between the two germline ends. This CDR3 has 15 amino acids. Germline V CDR1 and CDR2: MNHEY, SMNVEV (reference sequence). This CDR3 is CASSPLLGGSTEAFF. The CDR3 DNA follows: TGTGCCAGCAGTCCCCTGTTGGGGGGGAGCACTGAAGCTTTCTTT.

The V and J genes are TRBV5-1 and TRBJ1-2, with D perhaps TRBD1 (6 bases). V gave up 3 bases and J gave up 8 bases, with 17 bases separating them. CDR1 and CDR2 (germline): SGHRS, YFSETQ. The CDR3 runs 14 residues. CDR3 nucleotides: TGCGCCAGCAGCTCCGAGGCAGGGGTATGGGGCTACACCTTC. It translates to CASSSEAGVWGYTF.

V gene TRBV6-5 combines with J gene TRBJ1-1, with TRBD1 matching 8 bases. The CDR3 sequence is 12 residues long. V gave up 4 bases and J gave up 10 bases; unmatched junction bases: 5. Germline assignment: CDR1 MNHEY and CDR2 SVGAGI. The CDR3 nucleotides are TGTGCCAGCAGTTCGGACAGGGCGGGAGCTTTCTTT. It codes for CASSSDRAGAFF.

V is TRBV4-1 and J is TRBJ1-5, with TRBD1 as a possible D gene (5 bases). The germline V gene has CDR1 MGHRA and CDR2 YSYEKL. CDR3 size: 15 residues. V lost 5 bases, J lost 6 bases, and 17 bases lay in between. For the CDR3, the DNA is TGCGCCAGCAGCGCCCCGGACATTTTGGCTCAGCCCCAGCATTTT. It codes for CASSAPDILAQPQHF.

This chain links TRBV7-2 with TRBJ2-2; D is perhaps TRBD2 (6 bases). The V gene's germline CDR1 is SGHTA and CDR2 FQGNSA. The V and J ends lost 7 bases and 4 bases respectively, with 16 bases between them. The length of the CDR3 is 15 residues. This CDR3 is CASTLGWRGTGELFF. In DNA, the CDR3 is TGTGCCAGCACCCTAGGATGGCGGGGCACCGGGGAGCTGTTTTTT.

This sequence joins TRBV19 and TRBJ2-5, with 7 bases that match TRBD2. The V gene end was trimmed by 3 bases and the J gene end by 2 bases; junction bases not matched to a gene: 6. This CDR3 is 15 amino acids long. CDR1 is LNHDA, CDR2 SQIVND, per germline (reference sequence). The CDR3 nucleotides are TGTGCCAGTAGTATGTGGGAGGGGCTGCAAGAGACCCAGTACTTC. As protein: CASSMWEGLQETQYF.

Concerning this clone itself: A read error may account for a junction end that differs from germline. Written as DNA, the CDR3 is TGCGCCAGCAGCCCTGGGGTCCGCCAGGGCCGGGTGGGGTTT. This codes for CASSPGVRQGRVGF. This chain uses TRBV5-1 with TRBJ1-1; perhaps TRBD1 as D (5 bases). This CDR3 is built from 14 residues. Germline CDR1 is SGHRS and CDR2 is YFSETQ.

The chain links TRBV29-1 to TRBJ2-7, with TRBD1 matching over 9 bases. Germline V gives CDR1 SQVTM, CDR2 ANQGSEA. The CDR3 is 15 amino acids. With V trimmed by 1 base and J by 2 bases, 6 bases remained unmatched. The CDR3 is CSVEGGGTGTYEQYF. The CDR3 DNA sequence: TGCAGCGTTGAAGGGGGAGGGACAGGGACCTACGAGCAGTACTTC.

This chain uses TRBV18 with TRBJ1-5; 9 positions agree with TRBD1. CDR3 length equals 15 residues. Germline V lookup: CDR1 KGHSH, CDR2 LQKENI. With 2 bases clipped from V and 5 bases from J, the junction kept 4 bases outside the gene matches. CDR3 loop: CASSPSRTGDQPQHF. The CDR3, as DNA: TGTGCCAGCTCACCAAGCAGGACAGGGGATCAGCCCCAGCATTTT.

This clone was picked up one time. The chain links TRBV28 to TRBJ1-5; 7 nucleotides match TRBD1. V shed 8 bases and J 2 bases; nucleotides not matched to a gene: 3. This CDR3 has 13 amino acids. CDR1 is MDHEN and CDR2 is SYDVKM in the germline V gene. CDR3 amino acids: CASEGAGNQPQHF. For the CDR3, the DNA is TGTGCCAGCGAGGGGGCTGGCAATCAGCCCCAGCATTTT.

The rearrangement uses TRBV11-1 and TRBJ2-7; D might be TRBD1 (6 bases). The germline V and J ends were trimmed by 3 bases and 3 bases, with 18 bases remaining between them. This CDR3 is built from 16 residues. CDR1 is SGHAT and CDR2 is FQDESV in the germline V gene (reference sequence). CDR3 loop: CASSLPAQGVSYEQYF. The DNA for the CDR3 is TGTGCCAGCAGCTTGCCCGCACAGGGTGTTAGCTACGAGCAGTACTTC. Looking up the rest from reference TRBV11-1 and TRBJ2-7 gives the full variable domain: EAEVAQSPRYKITEKSQAVAFWCDPISGHATLYWYRQILGQGPELLVQFQDESVVDDSQLPKDRFSAERLKGVDSTLKIQPAELGDSAMYLCASSLPAQGVSYEQYFGPGTRLTVT.

CDR3 sequence (DNA): TGCGCCAGCAGCCGCCTATCACAGGGGTTGGGCACTGAAGCTTTCTTT. As protein: CASSRLSQGLGTEAFF. The chain couples TRBV4-1 to TRBJ1-1; TRBD1 matches at 7 bases. V lost 4 bases, J lost 4 bases, and 12 bases stayed unmatched. The CDR3 extends over 16 amino acids. The germline gives CDR1 MGHRA, CDR2 YSYEKL.

The V gene is TRBV4-1, the J gene TRBJ2-4; D gene uncertain. Between the trimmed V and J ends, which lost 0 bases and 7 bases, there was a span of 16 bases. CDR3 size: 16 residues. Germline V gene sequence: CDR1 MGHRA, CDR2 YSYEKL. Here the CDR3 DNA reads TGCGCCAGCAGCCAAGATCACGGGCAGCGTAGGAACATTCAGTACTTC. It is translated as CASSQDHGQRRNIQYF.

This rearrangement joins TRBV11-1 to TRBJ2-5, with D perhaps matching TRBD1 (8 bases). V lost 4 bases, J lost 7 bases, and 13 bases lay in between. CDR1 is SGHAT and CDR2 is FQDESV in the germline V gene (reference sequence). This CDR3 spans 13 amino acids. CDR3 protein: CASSSDREGTQYF. CDR3 bases: TGTGCCAGCAGCTCGGACAGGGAGGGGACCCAGTACTTC.

A few counts support this clone. This chain connects TRBV20-1 to TRBJ1-1, with 8 positions matching TRBD1. The CDR3 is made up of 16 amino acids. V lost 3 bases to trimming and J lost 4 bases; unmatched junction nucleotides: 13. CDR1 is DFQATT and CDR2 is SNEGSKA in the germline V gene (reference sequence). The CDR3 nucleotides are TGCAGTGCTAGTGTGACAGGGGTCGATAGCGGCACTGAAGCTTTCTTT. It specifies CSASVTGVDSGTEAFF.

This chain connects TRBV6-2 or TRBV6-3 to TRBJ1-4, with D hard to call. In germline, CDR1 is MNHEY, CDR2 SVGEGT. This CDR3 is 12 amino acids long. V dropped 4 bases and J dropped 11 bases, with 11 bases sitting between them. The CDR3 spells CASSSSMHKLFF. CDR3 DNA sequence: TGTGCCAGCAGTTCCTCAATGCACAAACTGTTTTTT.

The chain links TRBV7-9 to TRBJ1-3; a weak D match, TRBD1 (5 bases). V shed 5 bases and J shed 1 base, with 15 bases lying between them. The CDR3 runs 16 residues. CDR1 is SEHNR, CDR2 FQNEAQ, per germline (reference sequence). CDR3 DNA sequence: TGTGCCAGCAGCCCTAGGGGTGCAGGTTCTGGAAACACCATATATTTT. Translating it yields CASSPRGAGSGNTIYF.

The V and J genes are TRBV19 and TRBJ1-2; 8 bases fit TRBD1. The germline CDR1 and CDR2 sequences are LNHDA and SQIVND (reference sequence). The CDR3 spans 14 residues. With V trimmed by 7 bases and J by 4 bases, 8 bases remained unmatched. DNA of the CDR3: TGTGCCAGTACCGCGGACAGGGTACTCTATGGCTACACCTTC. The encoded protein is CASTADRVLYGYTF.

The chain has TRBV9 and TRBJ1-1; the D gene is possibly TRBD1 (6 bases). The V and J ends lost 0 bases and 5 bases respectively, with 8 bases between them. CDR1 is SGDLS and CDR2 is YYNGEE in the germline V gene. The CDR3 has 13 amino acids. The CDR3 protein is CASSVARGTEAFF. The CDR3, as DNA: TGTGCCAGCAGCGTAGCAAGGGGGACTGAAGCTTTCTTT.

The rearrangement links TRBV4-2 to TRBJ1-1, with D possibly TRBD1 on 5 matching bases. This CDR3 spans 15 amino acids. The V gene lost 0 bases and the J gene lost 1 base, with 9 bases spanning the gap. The germline CDR1 and CDR2 sequences are LGHNA and YNFKEQ. The CDR3 DNA reads TGTGCCAGCAGCCAAGACCGGGGGTGGAACACTGAAGCTTTCTTT. Protein sequence: CASSQDRGWNTEAFF.

V gene TRBV28 combines with J gene TRBJ1-1; D is unclear. The CDR3 runs 12 residues. Germline CDR1 MDHEN, CDR2 SYDVKM. Trimming left V 2 bases short and J 6 bases short, with 7 bases between. The CDR3 DNA reads TGTGCCAGCAGTTTACTTGGGTCTGAAGCTTTCTTT. It specifies CASSLLGSEAFF. Full variable domain (missing parts from reference TRBV28 and TRBJ1-1): DVKVTQSSRYLVKRTGEKVFLECVQDMDHENMFWYRQDPGLGLRLIYFSYDVKMKEKGDIPEGYSVSREKKERFSLILESASTNQTSMYLCASSLLGSEAFFGQGTRLTVV.

This clone was counted between two and nine times. The V and J genes are TRBV11-2 and TRBJ2-7; D may be TRBD1 (6 bases). The germline V gene has CDR1 SGHAT and CDR2 FQNNGV. Trimming cost V 5 bases and J 9 bases, with 20 bases left between them. This CDR3 has 14 residues. The CDR3 spells CASSPSGQGWGQYF. DNA of the CDR3: TGTGCCAGCAGCCCCTCTGGGCAGGGGTGGGGGCAGTACTTC.